The 14 T cell receptor beta chains given below trace back to one sample, sequenced in a study of blood T cell repertoires in COVID-19. The method was immunoSEQ multiplex PCR; TCRdb's version includes in-frame clones alone and lacks a portion of them. Here the sample spans roughly 100,000 clones, approximately 86% being singletons. Sequenced sample: peripheral blood. These TCRs come from a man aged 50 to 59 with COVID-19, enrolled during active disease.

The chain joins TRBV13 to TRBJ1-2, with 9 bases that match TRBD1. Germline assignment: CDR1 PRHDT and CDR2 FYEKMQ (reference sequence). The CDR3 length is 17 residues. V was pared by 7 bases and J by 5 bases, with 17 bases of the junction left unmatched. The CDR3 DNA reads TGTGCCAGCACCAAAGGCACAGGGGGCATTTCGGTATATGGCTACACCTTC. The encoded protein is CASTKGTGGISVYGYTF.

A word on this clone: Other nucleotide sequences from this sample produce the same CDR3. The chain couples TRBV28 to TRBJ1-3, with 8 positions matching TRBD1. Germline V gene sequence: CDR1 MDHEN, CDR2 SYDVKM. Trimming removed 6 bases from V and 0 bases from J; junction bases left unmatched: 4. The CDR3 sequence is 15 residues long. The CDR3 region is CASSFTGGSGNTIYF. The CDR3 DNA reads TGTGCCAGCAGCTTCACAGGGGGCTCTGGAAACACCATATATTTT.

The V gene is TRBV30, the J gene TRBJ1-5; D possibly corresponds to TRBD1 (6 bases). The CDR3 covers 15 residues. Germline V gives CDR1 GTSNPN, CDR2 SVGIG (reference sequence). Deletions cut 4 bases from V and 3 bases from J, with 16 bases between. The CDR3 DNA reads as TGTGCCTGGACCCGGGGGGGGGCGGCCAATCAGCCCCAGCATTTT. Protein: CAWTRGGAANQPQHF.

The J gene is TRBJ2-3, the V gene TRBV7-8; 11 bases line up with TRBD2. CDR1 SGHVS and CDR2 FQNEAQ come from the germline V gene. The CDR3 is made up of 16 amino acids. With 5 bases clipped from V and 1 base from J, the junction kept 5 bases outside the gene matches. The CDR3 loop reads CASSVLLAGGTDTQYF. CDR3 DNA sequence: TGTGCCAGCAGCGTCTTACTAGCGGGGGGCACAGATACGCAGTATTTT.

The genes are TRBV4-1 and TRBJ1-1, with TRBD1 as a possible D gene (6 bases). Trimming pared 1 base from V and 1 base from J, leaving 10 bases between. Germline V gene data show CDR1 as MGHRA and CDR2 as YSYEKL. The CDR3 spans 15 residues. The CDR3 loop is CASSQVWTENTEAFF. The CDR3 bases are TGCGCCAGCAGCCAAGTGTGGACAGAGAACACTGAAGCTTTCTTT.

The chain uses TRBV3-1 (or the pseudogene TRBV3-2) and TRBJ2-2; D gene ambiguous. The CDR3 has 20 residues. V was cut by 3 bases and J by 0 bases, with 23 bases left in between. Germline lookup yields CDR1 LGHDT and CDR2 YNNKEL (reference sequence). Written as DNA, the CDR3 is TGTGCCAGCAGCCATTACCCTGCCCATCGGCAGGTAGCGAACACCGGGGAGCTGTTTTTT. It translates to CASSHYPAHRQVANTGELFF.

The chain links TRBV18 to TRBJ2-5; TRBD1 agrees at 9 bases. The CDR3 runs to 15 residues. In germline, CDR1 is KGHSH, CDR2 LQKENI. V dropped 6 bases and J dropped 4; count of bases not matched to a gene: 9. The CDR3 reads CASSLNRGRGETQYF. CDR3 DNA: TGTGCCAGCTCCTTAAACAGGGGGCGCGGAGAGACCCAGTACTTC.

The rearrangement uses TRBV7-2 and TRBJ2-7, with TRBD1 matching over 7 bases. V dropped 5 bases and J dropped 2; count of bases not matched to a gene: 15. The CDR3 extends over 17 amino acids. Germline CDR1 reads SGHTA; CDR2 reads FQGNSA. DNA for the CDR3: TGTGCCAGCAGCCCTCAGACAGGGCCCCCTCTTCCCTACGAGCAGTACTTC. Translation gives CASSPQTGPPLPYEQYF.

The CDR3 reads CASSDPGTANTEAFF. As DNA, the CDR3 is TGCGCCAGCAGCGATCCCGGGACAGCGAACACTGAAGCTTTCTTT. The chain combines TRBV4-1 with TRBJ1-1; 7 nucleotides match TRBD1. From germline, CDR1 is MGHRA and CDR2 YSYEKL. V gave up 5 bases and J gave up 1 base; unmatched junction bases: 7. CDR3 length equals 15 residues.

The chain joins TRBV12-3 or TRBV12-4 to TRBJ1-5; D might be TRBD1 (5 bases). The CDR3 has 13 amino acids. The V end was cut by 5 bases, the J end by 2 bases, with 7 bases between. CDR3 nucleotide sequence: TGTGCCAGCAGTCTGACAGGCAATCAGCCCCAGCATTTT. It translates to CASSLTGNQPQHF.

The chain uses TRBV3-1 (or the pseudogene TRBV3-2) and TRBJ2-5, with TRBD2 identical over 7 bases. CDR1 is LGHDT and CDR2 is YNNKEL in the germline V gene (reference sequence). With 4 bases clipped from V and 4 bases from J, the junction kept 12 bases outside the gene matches. The CDR3 length is 16 residues. The CDR3 sequence: CASSRGGTGPRETQYF. In DNA form, the CDR3 reads TGTGCCAGCAGCCGGGGGGGGACTGGGCCTCGAGAGACCCAGTACTTC.

This rearrangement joins TRBV7-9 to TRBJ1-1; D is ambiguous. Germline CDR1 reads SEHNR; CDR2 reads FQNEAQ (reference sequence). The CDR3 runs to 13 residues. Trimming cost V 1 base and J 1 base, with 4 bases left between them. The CDR3 DNA sequence: TGTGCCAGCAGCTTAGGAGAGAACACTGAAGCTTTCTTT. This encodes CASSLGENTEAFF.

The chain carries TRBV9 and TRBJ2-2; 8 positions agree with TRBD2. Trimming at V came to 6 bases and at J to 6 bases, leaving 10 bases not matched to a gene. The V gene's germline CDR1 is SGDLS and CDR2 YYNGEE. The CDR3 extends over 15 amino acids. As DNA, the CDR3 is TGTGCCAGCACCCCGGGACTAGATTACCCCGGGGAGCTGTTTTTT. It yields the protein CASTPGLDYPGELFF. Full variable domain (outside the CDR3, taken from reference TRBV9 and TRBJ2-2): DSGVTQTPKHLITATGQRVTLRCSPRSGDLSVYWYQQSLDQGLQFLIQYYNGEERAKGNILERFSAQQFPDLHSELNLSSLELGDSALYFCASTPGLDYPGELFFGEGSRLTVL.

V is TRBV7-2 and J is TRBJ2-4; 7 positions agree with TRBD1. J was trimmed by 3 bases and V by 5 bases; bases with no gene match: 13. This CDR3 comprises 17 residues. The germline CDR1 and CDR2 sequences are SGHTA and FQGNSA. The CDR3 coding sequence is TGTGCCAGCAGCCCAACAGGGGACGGAGTAGGCAAAAACATTCAGTACTTC. Its protein is CASSPTGDGVGKNIQYF.